Below are 23 T cell receptor beta chains sequenced from a single sample in a study of cytomegalovirus exposure and HLA in healthy donors. Profiling relied on immunoSEQ multiplex PCR, and the TCRdb table lists in-frame clones only, not all of them. This table has about 56,000 clones, 85% to 95% appearing once. Material: PBMCs. All receptors derive from a man younger than 35 in good health and CMV-seronegative.

This clone has more than one count but fewer than ten. The J gene is TRBJ1-5, the V gene TRBV10-2; 10 bases fit TRBD1. Germline V gene data show CDR1 as WSHSY and CDR2 as SAAADI. The CDR3 runs 13 residues. The trim removed 4 bases at V and 7 bases at J, leaving 1 base unmatched. Here the CDR3 reads CASSGTGGQPQHF. The CDR3 bases are TGCGCCAGCAGTGGGACAGGGGGACAGCCCCAGCATTTT.

The chain couples TRBV11-1 to TRBJ2-5; 10 bases match TRBD1. Losses at the gene ends were 4 bases for V and 2 bases for J; bases not matched to a gene: 10. This CDR3 comprises 17 residues. Germline V gene sequence: CDR1 SGHAT, CDR2 FQDESV (reference sequence). The CDR3 coding sequence is TGTGCCAGCAGCTACACCAGGGACAGGGGCCGTCAAGAGACCCAGTACTTC. It yields the protein CASSYTRDRGRQETQYF. Combining the CDR3 with reference TRBV11-1 and TRBJ2-5 gives the whole variable domain EAEVAQSPRYKITEKSQAVAFWCDPISGHATLYWYRQILGQGPELLVQFQDESVVDDSQLPKDRFSAERLKGVDSTLKIQPAELGDSAMYLCASSYTRDRGRQETQYFGPGTRLLVL.

This clone was seen a few times. V gene TRBV19 combines with J gene TRBJ2-7, with unresolved D. The CDR3 runs to 12 residues. The germline V and J ends were trimmed by 3 bases and 4 bases, with 7 bases remaining between them. Germline assignment: CDR1 LNHDA and CDR2 SQIVND (reference sequence). The CDR3 sequence is CASSIGEYEQYF. CDR3 DNA: TGTGCCAGTAGTATCGGTGAATACGAGCAGTACTTC.

J is TRBJ2-1 and V is TRBV4-3; the match to TRBD2 covers 7 bases. The CDR3 has 15 residues. V lost 3 bases, J lost 6 bases, and 8 bases stayed unmatched. CDR1 and CDR2 (germline): LGHNA, YSLEER. CDR3: CASSQARRGSNEQFF. CDR3 coding DNA: TGCGCCAGCAGCCAGGCTCGCCGCGGGAGCAATGAGCAGTTCTTC.

The rearrangement uses TRBV7-2 and TRBJ2-3; tentative D call: TRBD2 (7 bases). V lost 5 bases and J 2 bases, leaving 17 bases between the germline ends. In germline, CDR1 is SGHTA, CDR2 FQGNSA. The CDR3 has 16 amino acids. As DNA, the CDR3 is TGTGCCAGCAGCCCCGAGGGGGGAGGGATCACAGATACGCAGTATTTT. Its translation: CASSPEGGGITDTQYF. Based on the CDR3 plus reference TRBV7-2 and TRBJ2-3, the full variable domain is GAGVSQSPSNKVTEKGKDVELRCDPISGHTALYWYRQSLGQGLEFLIYFQGNSAPDKSGLPSDRFSAERTGGSVSTLTIQRTQQEDSAVYLCASSPEGGGITDTQYFGPGTRLTVL.

The J gene is TRBJ1-1, the V gene TRBV28; D uncertain. The CDR3 contains 12 residues. V was clipped by 6 bases and J by 7 bases, with 12 bases between them. Germline-derived CDR1 and CDR2 are MDHEN and SYDVKM. CDR3 region: CASSLTNFEAFF. The CDR3 region has the DNA TGTGCCAGCAGCCTCACGAACTTTGAAGCTTTCTTT.

DNA of the CDR3: TGTGCCAGCAGCTGGGGACAGGTGAACACTGAAGCTTTCTTT. Its translation: CASSWGQVNTEAFF. The chain uses TRBV13 and TRBJ1-1; TRBD1 aligns across 8 bases. CDR3 length: 14 amino acids. Germline CDR1 reads PRHDT; CDR2 reads FYEKMQ (reference sequence). The V segment lost 4 bases and the J segment 0 bases; nucleotides outside the gene matches: 1.

The V and J genes are TRBV18 and TRBJ2-7; D is unclear. The germline V gene encodes CDR1 KGHSH and CDR2 LQKENI. V shed 3 bases and J shed 3 bases, with 9 bases lying between them. The CDR3 is 13 amino acids. CDR3 region: CASSPTRSYEQYF. In DNA, the CDR3 is TGTGCCAGCTCACCGACGAGGAGCTACGAGCAGTACTTC.

The rearrangement uses TRBV5-1 and TRBJ1-4; the match to TRBD1 covers 9 bases. CDR1 is SGHRS and CDR2 is YFSETQ in the germline V gene. The CDR3 is 17 residues long. V shed 1 base and J 2 bases; nucleotides not matched to a gene: 6. The CDR3 reads CASSLWGQGITNEKLFF. CDR3 nucleotide sequence: TGCGCCAGCAGCTTGTGGGGACAGGGCATCACTAATGAAAAACTGTTTTTT.

The chain employs TRBV10-3 and TRBJ2-5, with 7 bases aligning to TRBD2. The germline V gene encodes CDR1 ENHRY and CDR2 SYGVKD. V dropped 3 bases and J dropped 3; count of bases not matched to a gene: 10. The CDR3 has 16 residues. CDR3 amino acids: CAISDTSASLKETQYF. The CDR3 nucleotides read TGTGCCATCAGTGATACTAGCGCGAGTCTAAAAGAGACCCAGTACTTC.

The chain uses TRBV5-4 and TRBJ2-1; tentative D call: TRBD2 (6 bases). V was trimmed by 3 bases and J by 10 bases, leaving 14 bases between them. Germline CDR1 is SGHNT and CDR2 is YYREEE (reference sequence). The CDR3 has 13 amino acids. The CDR3 bases are TGTGCCAGCAGCTGGGGGAGGACCGAAGAGCAGTTCTTC. Protein: CASSWGRTEEQFF.

This rearrangement joins TRBV29-1 to TRBJ2-3; D is ambiguous. The V end lost 3 bases, the J end lost 2 bases, and 12 bases lay between the germline ends. The CDR3 is 14 residues long. Germline V gene lookup returns CDR1 SQVTM and CDR2 ANQGSEA. Written as DNA, the CDR3 is TGCAGCGTTGAGCCCCTCCGGTACACAGATACGCAGTATTTT. It translates to CSVEPLRYTDTQYF.

The chain uses TRBV25-1 and TRBJ2-7; perhaps TRBD1 as D (6 bases). Trimming stripped 6 bases from V and 5 bases from J, with 11 bases between. The CDR3 has 12 amino acids. In germline, CDR1 is MGHDK, CDR2 SYGVNS. CDR3 amino acids: CASRNRVDEQYF. The CDR3 DNA reads as TGTGCCAGCAGAAACAGGGTTGACGAGCAGTACTTC.

The chain joins TRBV25-1 to TRBJ2-1, with 8 positions matching TRBD2. CDR1 MGHDK and CDR2 SYGVNS come from the germline V gene. The junction had 15 bases not matched to a gene; V was cut back by 8 bases and J by 9 bases. The CDR3 has 15 residues. The CDR3 spells CASQRGVLAAAEQFF. The CDR3 DNA is TGTGCCAGCCAGAGAGGGGTACTAGCGGCGGCTGAGCAGTTCTTC.

The DNA for the CDR3 is TGCGCCAGCAGCTTGGAGATAGCTCGGAGAGGGGAGACCCAGTACTTC. Amino acids: CASSLEIARRGETQYF. The J gene is TRBJ2-5, the V gene TRBV5-1, with D tentatively TRBD2 (5 bases). The CDR3 spans 16 residues. The germline V and J ends were trimmed by 0 bases and 5 bases, with 17 bases remaining between them. Per the germline V gene, CDR1 is SGHRS and CDR2 is YFSETQ. The variable domain in full, with the rest retrieved from reference TRBV5-1 and TRBJ2-5, is KAGVTQTPRYLIKTRGQQVTLSCSPISGHRSVSWYQQTPGQGLQFLFEYFSETQRNKGNFPGRFSGRQFSNSRSEMNVSTLELGDSALYLCASSLEIARRGETQYFGPGTRLLVL.

V is TRBV10-3 and J is TRBJ2-1; 8 bases fit TRBD2. This CDR3 has 11 amino acids. Per the germline V gene, CDR1 is ENHRY and CDR2 is SYGVKD. Losses at the gene ends were 9 bases for V and 10 bases for J; bases not matched to a gene: 5. CDR3 residues: CAINAGGEQFF. CDR3 DNA sequence: TGTGCCATAAACGCGGGAGGCGAGCAGTTCTTC.

This chain links TRBV9 with TRBJ2-1; perhaps TRBD2 as D (5 bases). This CDR3 is 12 amino acids long. Between the trimmed V and J ends, which lost 1 base and 10 bases, there was a span of 9 bases. CDR1 and CDR2 from the germline V gene are SGDLS and YYNGEE. CDR3 bases: TGTGCCAGCAGCGTATCGGGGTACGAGCAGTTCTTC. Its protein product is CASSVSGYEQFF.

This chain joins TRBV20-1 and TRBJ2-3; no firm D call. Germline values: CDR1 DFQATT, CDR2 SNEGSKA (reference sequence). The CDR3 spans 11 residues. As DNA, the CDR3 is TGCGGCCCGCCCCCCACAGATACGCAGTATTTT. This sequence encodes CGPPPTDTQYF.

The chain employs TRBV28 and TRBJ2-7; possible D gene TRBD2, 6 bases. The CDR3 contains 14 residues. Germline V gives CDR1 MDHEN, CDR2 SYDVKM. Between the trimmed V and J ends, which lost 6 bases and 6 bases, there was a span of 18 bases. The CDR3, as DNA: TGTGCCAGCAGAGGAGGGACCCTCCCTCCCGAGCAGTACTTC. Encoded protein: CASRGGTLPPEQYF.

The table lists this clone with a count of one. The chain links TRBV2 to TRBJ1-1; no reliable D call. V lost 6 bases to trimming and J lost 8 bases, with 16 bases between them. Germline values: CDR1 SNHLY, CDR2 FYNNEI. This CDR3 has 13 residues. CDR3 residues: CASSAGRGLEAFF. The CDR3 region has the DNA TGTGCCAGCAGCGCCGGGCGCGGGCTAGAAGCTTTCTTT.

The chain employs TRBV15 and TRBJ2-1, with D perhaps TRBD1 (6 bases). The V end lost 6 bases, the J end lost 3 bases, and 15 bases lay between the germline ends. Germline V gene sequence: CDR1 LNHNV, CDR2 YYDKDF (reference sequence). The CDR3 spans 15 residues. The CDR3 nucleotides read TGTGCCACCAGTATTACCCGGACAGACTACAATGAGCAGTTCTTC. It is translated as CATSITRTDYNEQFF.

The chain recombines TRBV4-2 with TRBJ2-4; perhaps TRBD2 as D (6 bases). The V end was cut by 1 base, the J end by 0 bases, with 13 bases between. The CDR3 runs to 17 residues. Germline-derived CDR1 and CDR2 are LGHNA and YNFKEQ. DNA of the CDR3: TGTGCCAGCAGCCAAGTTGAGACTAGGCTAGCCAAAAACATTCAGTACTTC. As protein: CASSQVETRLAKNIQYF.

In its sample, this clone was seen a few times. The V call is TRBV4-2, the J call TRBJ2-7; 8 nucleotides match TRBD2. CDR3 length: 16 amino acids. In germline, CDR1 is LGHNA, CDR2 YNFKEQ. Losses at the gene ends were 3 bases for V and 0 bases for J; bases not matched to a gene: 7. CDR3 residues: CASSQSLADSSYEQYF. For the CDR3, the DNA is TGTGCCAGCAGCCAGTCACTAGCGGACAGCTCCTACGAGCAGTACTTC.